The 10 T cell receptor beta chains presented below share a single source sample, sequenced in a study of T cell changes during pregnancy in multiple sclerosis. TCRdb's table, derived via immunoSEQ multiplex PCR, lists solely in-frame clones and lacks some. The table records just over 15,000 clones, approximately 80% of them present only once. The sample consisted of CD8+ T cells from peripheral blood mononuclear cells, taken after pregnancy. Source of these receptors: a female donor in good health, enrolled as a control in a pregnancy study.

The CDR3 DNA follows: TGCGCCAGCAGCCAAGAGTCCGTAGCGGGGGGGCCCTACGAGCAGTACTTC. Encoded protein: CASSQESVAGGPYEQYF. The chain recombines TRBV4-3 with TRBJ2-7, with TRBD2 matching over 11 bases. Germline V lookup: CDR1 LGHNA, CDR2 YSLEER. The CDR3 is 17 residues long. The junction had 6 bases not matched to a gene; V was cut back by 0 bases and J by 2 bases.

The chain combines TRBV5-6 with TRBJ1-5; no firm D call. This CDR3 is 14 amino acids long. The V gene lost 4 bases and the J gene lost 7 bases, with 15 bases spanning the gap. In germline, CDR1 is SGHDT, CDR2 YYEEEE. Here the CDR3 reads CASSPSGFGQPQHF. Here the CDR3 DNA reads TGTGCCAGCAGCCCCTCAGGATTCGGCCAGCCCCAGCATTTT.

The gene calls are TRBV6-6 and TRBJ2-1; 12 bases match TRBD2. The J segment lost 3 bases and the V segment lost 6 bases, leaving 3 bases of the junction unmatched. Germline V lookup: CDR1 MNHNY, CDR2 SVGAGI (reference sequence). The CDR3 has 15 amino acids. CDR3 residues: CASRSGLAGYNEQFF. The CDR3 DNA reads as TGTGCCAGCAGGTCGGGACTAGCGGGCTACAATGAGCAGTTCTTC.

This chain uses TRBV6-1 with TRBJ2-3; the match to TRBD1 covers 10 bases. The CDR3 has 13 amino acids. V shed 10 bases and J 5 bases; nucleotides not matched to a gene: 6. Germline values: CDR1 MNHNS, CDR2 SASEGT. For the CDR3, the DNA is TGTGCCACCCTGGGACAGGGGCTAGATACGCAGTATTTT. Protein product: CATLGQGLDTQYF.

V is TRBV9 and J is TRBJ1-2; weak D call: TRBD1 (5 bases). V lost 4 bases, J lost 0 bases, and 13 bases lay in between. In germline, CDR1 is SGDLS, CDR2 YYNGEE. The CDR3 has 15 residues. The CDR3 region is CASSPGGTANYGYTF. The CDR3 DNA reads TGTGCCAGCAGCCCAGGAGGGACGGCTAACTATGGCTACACCTTC.

The chain couples TRBV7-2 to TRBJ2-4; 8 bases line up with TRBD2. This CDR3 has 17 amino acids. The germline V gene encodes CDR1 SGHTA and CDR2 FQGNSA. Unmatched junction bases numbered 20, after V lost 4 bases and J lost 12 bases. The CDR3 coding sequence is TGTGCCAGCAGCTACCCTCCGGCGGGGGGACGAAACGGGGGTCAGTACTTC. It yields the protein CASSYPPAGGRNGGQYF.

This chain uses TRBV18 with TRBJ2-1; maybe TRBD2 (6 bases). The CDR3 spans 14 residues. Trimming cost V 2 bases and J 4 bases, with 9 bases left between them. Germline V gene lookup returns CDR1 KGHSH and CDR2 LQKENI. This CDR3 reads CASSPGAGYNEQFF. CDR3 nucleotide sequence: TGTGCCAGCTCACCAGGGGCGGGGTACAATGAGCAGTTCTTC.

Only one count was recorded for this clone. DNA for the CDR3: TGTGCCAGCAGCCGCCCCGGACAGGGAGGTGGTGAGCAGTTCTTC. Its protein product is CASSRPGQGGGEQFF. The rearrangement joins TRBV7-3 to TRBJ2-1; 8 nucleotides agree with TRBD1. CDR1 and CDR2 (germline): SGHTA, FQGTGA. Germline trimming cut 5 bases from V and 9 bases from J; bases unmatched to any gene: 12. The CDR3 has 15 amino acids.

V and J are TRBV7-9 and TRBJ2-1; a possible D gene is TRBD2 (5 bases). The V end was cut by 5 bases, the J end by 9 bases, with 14 bases between. This CDR3 region has 13 residues. Per germline, CDR1 SEHNR and CDR2 FQNEAQ (reference sequence). The CDR3 DNA sequence: TGTGCCAGCAGCCCCAAGGGCCTAGCTGAGCAGTTCTTC. Residues: CASSPKGLAEQFF.

J is TRBJ2-1 and V is TRBV6-4; TRBD2 agrees at 7 bases. Germline CDR1 MRHNA, CDR2 SNTAGT. Unmatched junction bases numbered 1, after V lost 3 bases and J lost 2 bases. The CDR3 sequence is 14 residues long. CDR3 residues: CASSDGGAYNEQFF. The CDR3 coding sequence is TGTGCCAGCAGTGATGGGGGGGCCTACAATGAGCAGTTCTTC.